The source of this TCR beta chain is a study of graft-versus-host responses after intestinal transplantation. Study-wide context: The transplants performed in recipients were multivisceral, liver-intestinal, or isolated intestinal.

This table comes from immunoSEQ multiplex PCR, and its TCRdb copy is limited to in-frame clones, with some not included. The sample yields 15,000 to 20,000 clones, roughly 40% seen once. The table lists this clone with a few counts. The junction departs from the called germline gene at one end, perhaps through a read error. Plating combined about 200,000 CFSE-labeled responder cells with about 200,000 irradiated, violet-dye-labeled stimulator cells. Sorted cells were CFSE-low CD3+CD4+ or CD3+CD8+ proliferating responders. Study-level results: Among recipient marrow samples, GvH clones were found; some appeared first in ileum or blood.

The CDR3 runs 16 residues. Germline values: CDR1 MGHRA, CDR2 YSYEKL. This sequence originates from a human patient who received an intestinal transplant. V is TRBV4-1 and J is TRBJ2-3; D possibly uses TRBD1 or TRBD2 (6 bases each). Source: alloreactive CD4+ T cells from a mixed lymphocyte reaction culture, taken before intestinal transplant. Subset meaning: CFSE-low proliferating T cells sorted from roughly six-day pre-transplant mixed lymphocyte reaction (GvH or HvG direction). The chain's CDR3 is CASSQQGLPSTDTQYF. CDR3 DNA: TGTGCCAGCAGCCAACAGGGACTTCCTAGCACAGATACGCAGTATTTT.